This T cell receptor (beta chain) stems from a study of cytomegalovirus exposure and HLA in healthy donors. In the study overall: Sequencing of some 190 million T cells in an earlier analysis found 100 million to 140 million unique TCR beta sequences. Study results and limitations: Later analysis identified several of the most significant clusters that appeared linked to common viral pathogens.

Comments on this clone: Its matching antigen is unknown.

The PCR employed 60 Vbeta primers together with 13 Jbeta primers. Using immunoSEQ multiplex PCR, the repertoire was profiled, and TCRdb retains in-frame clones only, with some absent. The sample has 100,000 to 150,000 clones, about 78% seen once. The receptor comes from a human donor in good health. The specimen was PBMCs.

CDR3 loop: CASSHLAGNEQFF. The CDR3 bases are TGCGCCAGCAGCCACCTAGCGGGGAATGAGCAGTTCTTC. The chain carries TRBV5-1 and TRBJ2-1; the match to TRBD2 covers 9 bases. V dropped 4 bases and J dropped 7; count of bases not matched to a gene: 3. The CDR3 extends over 13 amino acids. CDR1 is SGHRS and CDR2 is YFSETQ in the germline V gene.